This TCR beta chain was documented in a study of T cells in Graves' hyperthyroidism and ophthalmopathy (dated by TCRdb to the late 2010s). For context, the study as a whole: Peripheral blood samples were taken at the time of initial diagnosis, prior to any treatment. To identify TCR V-J signatures that set the groups apart, the researchers used a discovery cohort of 90 to 100 patients, made up of around 42 with Graves' ophthalmopathy and approximately 57 with stable Graves' hyperthyroidism. Prospective prediction of ophthalmopathy was tested in an independent validation cohort of approximately 19 hyperthyroidism patients and roughly 16 patients who later progressed to ophthalmopathy. The roughly 100 discovery patients were randomly divided into training and test sets at a 7:3 ratio. The study also compared thyroid tissue and blood T-cell repertoires from five or six Graves' hyperthyroidism patients. Following sampling, methimazole starting at 30 mg daily was given to hyperthyroidism patients, and high-dose intravenous methylprednisolone was given to ophthalmopathy patients. The paper describes TCR Vbeta CDR3 sequencing of 135 peripheral blood samples, made up of 43 ophthalmopathy patients, 70 to 75 hyperthyroidism patients and about 17 progressor patients.

Broader findings and caveats from the paper: Most expanded thyroid clonotypes (frequency above 0.001) were also found in blood, which suggests that blood repertoires may mirror thyroid immune responses. No statistical method was used to fix the sample size in advance, and group allocation was not hidden from the investigators. A model built on a 13 V-J signature distinguished ophthalmopathy from stable hyperthyroidism, reaching 85% to 90% sensitivity and 81% to 83% specificity in cross-validation and 80%/75% in testing. During validation, the model predicted progression to ophthalmopathy a median of approximately six months ahead of onset, with around 71% sensitivity and less than 85% specificity.

TCR beta CDR3 regions were amplified from RNA transcripts. For the first round of RT-PCR on the TCR CDR3, the HTBI primer set was used together with the Qiagen OneStep RT-PCR kit. The libraries were constructed in a second round of multiplex PCR and then size-selected and purified. The libraries were sequenced on an Illumina HiSeq2000 using paired-end 100 bp reads. As for the authors' bioinformatics: SOAPnuke was used to process the raw data, with reads discarded if the reads contained adapters or uncalled bases, had a mean Phred below 15, or lacked an exact constant-primer or identifier match. High-quality paired reads were merged using COPE v1.2.5, and each unique nucleotide sequence was defined as a clonotype. MiTCR v1.1 was used to align clonotypes to the IMGT TRBV, TRBD and TRBJ reference segments. The analysis included only V-J combinations with a frequency above 0.0001, which together covered 99.2% of the repertoires. The TCS score was defined as F50 (clonal expansion) divided by E x V (chaos), with BLOSUM62-based TCRdist calculated between CDR3 peptides within each V-J. Welch's t-statistics and random forest reduced around 510 V-J features to around 14, which were used in a naive Bayes classifier (R e1071). TCRdb reprocessed the public reads (quality trimming at Q25 with fastp, clone calling with MiXCR) and kept in-frame beta chains. Every distinct CDR3 protein forms one entry, paired with its most common genes and DNA. TCRdb's processing, not the authors' own work, is the source of the V and J calls. The sample yields 300,000 to 350,000 distinct CDR3 sequences; about 20% were counted once. The ten largest clones represent about half of the sample.

Its CDR3 holds 15 amino acids, cysteine through phenylalanine. The read is trimmed to its CDR3 DNA, 45 bases read in frame from base 1. V trim: 5 bases; J trim: 4 bases; unmatched bases: 4. CDR1 and CDR2 are read off the germline V gene as KGHDR and SFDVKD. Stable Graves' hyperthyroidism was defined as no progression to ophthalmopathy during 18 months of follow-up. Hyperthyroidism patients were aged 18 to 65 years and newly diagnosed, with disease duration of less than 2 months. Any patient with an uncontrolled infection, another autoimmune disease, pregnancy or lactation was excluded. Diagnoses relied on clinical symptoms, serum thyroxine and TRAb, thyroid ultrasound and orbital computed tomography. PBMCs were separated from around 9.1 ml of fresh peripheral blood using Ficoll-Paque density gradient centrifugation. Total RNA was extracted with Trizol reagent, and quality was checked on an Agilent 2100 Bioanalyzer.

This clonotype came up many times. Its target antigen remains unknown. Nothing much larger sits one base from this clone, and base qualities are not available. The origin of this receptor is a woman in her fifties or sixties with Graves' hyperthyroidism. Sequenced: blood. The chain couples TRBV24-1 to TRBJ2-3, with 11 middle bases fitting TRBD1. The sequenced DNA: TGTGCCACCAGTGTCCCGGGACAGGGGGCAGATACGCAGTATTTT. This encodes CATSVPGQGADTQYF.